This T cell receptor beta chain was observed in a study of graft-versus-host responses after intestinal transplantation. This clone was seen a single time. Its antigen is currently unknown. The CDR3 covers 15 residues. In germline, CDR1 is MDHEN, CDR2 SYDVKM. The V and J ends lost 9 bases and 7 bases respectively, with 21 bases between them. Profiling relied on immunoSEQ multiplex PCR, and the TCRdb table lists in-frame clones only, not all of them. The sample has about 81,000 clones; less than 95% are singletons. This sequence was found in a human donor who was the organ donor for an intestinal transplant. This chain joins TRBV28 and TRBJ2-2, with D maybe TRBD1 (6 bases). The source was unstimulated CD4+ T cells sorted from spleen or lymph node cells, collected before transplant. CDR3 coding DNA: TGTGCCAGTAAACTACTACAGGGAACCGGCGGGGAGCTGTTTTTT. This sequence encodes CASKLLQGTGGELFF.